The 21 T cell receptor beta chains below were found in one sample sequenced in a study of T cell responses to AZD1222 COVID-19 vaccine. Profiling relied on immunoSEQ multiplex PCR, and the TCRdb table lists in-frame clones only, not all of them. The sample consists of 100,000 to 120,000 clones, around 80% of them appearing once. This material consisted of peripheral blood, taken on day 0 of AZD1222 vaccination. The receptors originated from an adult in good health.

The rearrangement uses TRBV3-1 (or the pseudogene TRBV3-2) and TRBJ1-2; D is unclear. Trimming cost V 2 bases and J 5 bases, with 15 bases left between them. The CDR3 totals 15 residues. The V gene's germline CDR1 is LGHDT and CDR2 YNNKEL (reference sequence). The CDR3 DNA follows: TGTGCCAGCAGCCAAAGAAGGCCAGAAGAGTATGGCTACACCTTC. Amino acids: CASSQRRPEEYGYTF.

In this sample, this clone turned up a few times. The chain carries TRBV5-6 and TRBJ1-1, with unresolved D. This CDR3 spans 13 amino acids. Looked up from germline, CDR1 is SGHDT and CDR2 is YYEEEE. V was clipped by 4 bases and J by 6 bases, with 13 bases between them. CDR3 sequence reads: CASSALMGAEAFF. In nucleotides, the CDR3 is TGTGCCAGCAGCGCCCTTATGGGCGCTGAAGCTTTCTTT.

V gene TRBV6-5 combines with J gene TRBJ1-2, with D possibly matching TRBD1 (6 bases). In germline, CDR1 is MNHEY, CDR2 SVGAGI. CDR3 size: 13 residues. The ends were cut back, 6 bases at V and 6 bases at J, with 14 bases in the middle. The CDR3 nucleotides are TGTGCCAGCAGACGACAGGCTCGGGATGGCTACACCTTC. Amino acids: CASRRQARDGYTF.

This clone was observed a single time. The V and J genes are TRBV24-1 and TRBJ1-4; 9 positions agree with TRBD1. The CDR3 has 15 residues. V dropped 3 bases and J dropped 7; count of bases not matched to a gene: 5. In germline, CDR1 is KGHDR, CDR2 SFDVKD. The CDR3 reads CATSDVGQGREKLFF. The CDR3 DNA is TGTGCCACCAGTGATGTGGGACAGGGACGTGAAAAACTGTTTTTT.

The V and J genes are TRBV28 and TRBJ1-1; 7 bases fit TRBD1. The V gene end was trimmed by 6 bases and the J gene end by 2 bases; junction bases not matched to a gene: 6. This CDR3 comprises 14 residues. Germline V gene data show CDR1 as MDHEN and CDR2 as SYDVKM. CDR3 bases: TGTGCCAGCAGGCGGACAGGATATAACACTGAAGCTTTCTTT. This translates into CASRRTGYNTEAFF.

This clone was observed a few times. This chain connects TRBV6-5 to TRBJ1-2; no firm D call. Per germline, CDR1 MNHEY and CDR2 SVGAGI. The V end was cut by 0 bases, the J end by 8 bases, with 13 bases between. There are 14 residues in the CDR3. The CDR3 sequence: CASSYSGTAWGYTF. The CDR3 bases are TGTGCCAGCAGTTACTCTGGAACAGCCTGGGGCTACACCTTC.

This clone showed up just once. The chain joins TRBV5-1 to TRBJ2-2; tentatively, D is TRBD1 or TRBD2 (5 bases each). The CDR3 has 16 residues. The V end was cut by 0 bases, the J end by 4 bases, with 13 bases between. Germline CDR1 SGHRS, CDR2 YFSETQ. This CDR3 is CASSLGQGVSTGELFF. DNA for the CDR3: TGCGCCAGCAGCTTGGGCCAGGGAGTAAGCACCGGGGAGCTGTTTTTT.

The V and J genes are TRBV15 and TRBJ2-3; the D gene is possibly TRBD2 (5 bases). The CDR3 runs to 14 residues. Deletions cut 4 bases from V and 3 bases from J, with 11 bases between. CDR1 LNHNV and CDR2 YYDKDF come from the germline V gene (reference sequence). The DNA for the CDR3 is TGTGCCACCAGCACCCAGCGGCAGACAGATACGCAGTATTTT. Its translation: CATSTQRQTDTQYF. Full variable domain (rest looked up from reference TRBV15 and TRBJ2-3): DAMVIQNPRYQVTQFGKPVTLSCSQTLNHNVMYWYQQKSSQAPKLLFHYYDKDFNNEADTPDNFQSRRPNTSFCFLDIRSPGLGDTAMYLCATSTQRQTDTQYFGPGTRLTVL.

The chain couples TRBV5-5 to TRBJ1-2; 7 bases line up with TRBD1. This CDR3 has 13 amino acids. Losses at the gene ends were 4 bases for V and 2 bases for J; bases not matched to a gene: 2. Germline CDR1 and CDR2: SGHKS and YYEKEE (reference sequence). The CDR3 reads CASSRQGNYGYTF. The CDR3 DNA reads TGTGCCAGCAGCCGACAGGGAAACTATGGCTACACCTTC.

The chain employs TRBV21-1 and TRBJ2-3; the D call TRBD1 from the table was never checked on the DNA. TRBV21-1 is classified as a pseudogene. CDR3 length equals 16 residues. CDR3 bases: TGTGCCAGCAGCAGAGGACAGGTAGGTCCCACAGATACGCAGTATTTT. Amino acid sequence: CASSRGQVGPTDTQYF.

The J gene is TRBJ1-4, the V gene TRBV5-5; maybe TRBD1 (6 bases). Germline CDR1 SGHKS, CDR2 YYEKEE (reference sequence). V dropped 4 bases and J dropped 8 bases, with 21 bases sitting between them. CDR3 size: 16 residues. The DNA of the CDR3 is TGTGCCAGCAGCCGAGCCCCGGGACATAGAGGGGAAAAACTGTTTTTT. It yields the protein CASSRAPGHRGEKLFF.

The chain combines TRBV11-2 with TRBJ2-1; TRBD1 or TRBD2 may be the D gene (7 bases each). This CDR3 is built from 13 residues. Per germline, CDR1 SGHAT and CDR2 FQNNGV. V was clipped by 5 bases and J by 13 bases, with 18 bases between them. CDR3 nucleotide sequence: TGTGCCAGCAGCCCTCCTCTCAGGGGGGGTCAGTTCTTC. This translates into CASSPPLRGGQFF. The full variable domain, rest sourced from reference TRBV11-2 and TRBJ2-1, is EAGVAQSPRYKIIEKRQSVAFWCNPISGHATLYWYQQILGQGPKLLIQFQNNGVVDDSQLPKDRFSAERLKGVDSTLKIQPAKLEDSAVYLCASSPPLRGGQFFGPGTRLTVL.

The chain recombines TRBV7-9 with TRBJ1-1; D gene unclear. The CDR3 consists of 14 residues. V was cut by 5 bases and J by 2 bases, with 12 bases left in between. The V gene's germline CDR1 is SEHNR and CDR2 FQNEAQ (reference sequence). In DNA, the CDR3 is TGTGCCAGCAGCATGACGGCGGGAAACACTGAAGCTTTCTTT. Encoded protein: CASSMTAGNTEAFF.

The J gene is TRBJ2-3, the V gene TRBV28; 8 bases line up with TRBD2. The junction had 6 bases not matched to a gene; V was cut back by 7 bases and J by 0 bases. Per germline, CDR1 MDHEN and CDR2 SYDVKM. The CDR3 extends over 15 amino acids. The DNA for the CDR3 is TGTGCCAGCAAAAGCGGGGGAGCTAGCACAGATACGCAGTATTTT. Translation gives CASKSGGASTDTQYF.

The J gene is TRBJ1-1, the V gene TRBV2, with TRBD1 matching over 8 bases. J gave up 8 bases and V 4 bases, and 6 bases lay outside the gene matches. The CDR3 loop spans 13 amino acids. Looked up from germline, CDR1 is SNHLY and CDR2 is FYNNEI. Here the CDR3 reads CASSVQGAPEAFF. The CDR3 DNA follows: TGTGCCAGCAGTGTTCAGGGGGCACCCGAAGCTTTCTTT.

The chain combines TRBV5-5 with TRBJ2-5; D is perhaps TRBD1 (6 bases). The CDR3 extends over 13 amino acids. Trimming stripped 4 bases from V and 2 bases from J, with 9 bases between. Germline V gene lookup returns CDR1 SGHKS and CDR2 YYEKEE (reference sequence). For the CDR3, the DNA is TGTGCCAGCAGCACGACAGGACAAGAGACCCAGTACTTC. Translating gives CASSTTGQETQYF.

This chain's CDR3 is CASRPGLPNTEAFF. For the CDR3, the DNA is TGTGCCAGCAGGCCGGGGCTTCCGAACACTGAAGCTTTCTTT. The chain recombines TRBV7-9 with TRBJ1-1; tentatively, D is TRBD1 (5 bases). CDR1 and CDR2 from the germline V gene are SEHNR and FQNEAQ (reference sequence). The CDR3 contains 14 residues. The V end was cut by 6 bases, the J end by 1 base, with 12 bases between.

The chain uses TRBV4-3 and TRBJ2-1, with no clear D. Trimming removed 0 bases at V and 6 bases at J, with 9 bases between. The germline CDR1 and CDR2 sequences are LGHNA and YSLEER. The CDR3 has 14 residues. The CDR3 here is CASSQERRSNEQFF. The DNA of the CDR3 is TGCGCCAGCAGCCAAGAAAGGCGGAGCAATGAGCAGTTCTTC.

This clone was counted a few times. V gene TRBV6-5 combines with J gene TRBJ1-5; D unresolved. Trimming shortened V by 4 bases and J by 1 base, and 5 bases separated the two germline ends. Germline CDR1 MNHEY, CDR2 SVGAGI. There are 13 residues in the CDR3. CDR3 protein: CASSLGSNQPQHF. CDR3 bases: TGTGCCAGCAGTTTGGGGAGCAATCAGCCCCAGCATTTT.

The chain combines TRBV20-1 with TRBJ1-1, with unresolved D. V shed 4 bases and J shed 1 base, with 4 bases lying between them. The CDR3 length is 11 residues. Germline values: CDR1 DFQATT, CDR2 SNEGSKA (reference sequence). The CDR3 DNA reads TGCAGTGCTAACGGGAACACTGAAGCTTTCTTT. Amino acid sequence: CSANGNTEAFF.

The CDR3 DNA sequence: TGTGCCAGCAGCTTGGACGGGTATACGCAGTATTTT. Its translation: CASSLDGYTQYF. The chain has TRBV7-2 and TRBJ2-3; D is ambiguous. The V gene's germline CDR1 is SGHTA and CDR2 FQGNSA. V was clipped by 3 bases and J by 7 bases, with 8 bases between them. The CDR3 covers 12 residues.